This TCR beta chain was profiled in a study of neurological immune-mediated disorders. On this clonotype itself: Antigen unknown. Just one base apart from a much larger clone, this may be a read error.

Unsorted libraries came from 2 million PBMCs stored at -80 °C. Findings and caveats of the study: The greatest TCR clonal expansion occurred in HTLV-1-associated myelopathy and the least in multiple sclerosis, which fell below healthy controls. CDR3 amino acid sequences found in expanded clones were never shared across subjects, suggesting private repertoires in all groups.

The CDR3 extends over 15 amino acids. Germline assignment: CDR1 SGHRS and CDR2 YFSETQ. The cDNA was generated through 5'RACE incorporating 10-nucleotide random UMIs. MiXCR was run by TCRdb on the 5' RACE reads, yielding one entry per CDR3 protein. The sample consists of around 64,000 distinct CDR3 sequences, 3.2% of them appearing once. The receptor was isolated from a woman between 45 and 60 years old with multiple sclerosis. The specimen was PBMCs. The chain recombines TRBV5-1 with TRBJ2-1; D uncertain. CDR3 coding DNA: TGCGCCAGCAGCTTTCTCCAAGTCTCCTACAATGCGCAGTTCTTC. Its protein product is CASSFLQVSYNAQFF.